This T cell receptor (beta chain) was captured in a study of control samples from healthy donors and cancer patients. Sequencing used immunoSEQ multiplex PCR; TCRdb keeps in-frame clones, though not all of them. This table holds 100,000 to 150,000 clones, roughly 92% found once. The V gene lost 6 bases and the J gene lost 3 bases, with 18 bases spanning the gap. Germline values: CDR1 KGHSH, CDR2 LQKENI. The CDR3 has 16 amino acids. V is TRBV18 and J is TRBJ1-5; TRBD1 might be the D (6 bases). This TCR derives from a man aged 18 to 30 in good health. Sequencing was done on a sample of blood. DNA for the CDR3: TGTGCCAGCTCTCCTCCCGGACAGCGTTTCAATCAGCCCCAGCATTTT. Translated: CASSPPGQRFNQPQHF.